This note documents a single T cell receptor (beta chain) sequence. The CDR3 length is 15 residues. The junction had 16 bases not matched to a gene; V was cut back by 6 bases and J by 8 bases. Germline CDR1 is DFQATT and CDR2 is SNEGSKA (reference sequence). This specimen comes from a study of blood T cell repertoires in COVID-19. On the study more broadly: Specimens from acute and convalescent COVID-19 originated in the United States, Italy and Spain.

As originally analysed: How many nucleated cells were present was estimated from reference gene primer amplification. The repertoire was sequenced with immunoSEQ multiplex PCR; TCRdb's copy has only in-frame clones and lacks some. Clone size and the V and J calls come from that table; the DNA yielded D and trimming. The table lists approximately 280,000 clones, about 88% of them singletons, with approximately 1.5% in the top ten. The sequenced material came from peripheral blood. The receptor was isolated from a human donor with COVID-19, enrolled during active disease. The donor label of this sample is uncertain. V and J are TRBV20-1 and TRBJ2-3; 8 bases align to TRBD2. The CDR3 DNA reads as TGCAGTGCCAGTGGTGATAGCGGGATCCTCGGTACGCAGTATTTT. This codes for CSASGDSGILGTQYF.